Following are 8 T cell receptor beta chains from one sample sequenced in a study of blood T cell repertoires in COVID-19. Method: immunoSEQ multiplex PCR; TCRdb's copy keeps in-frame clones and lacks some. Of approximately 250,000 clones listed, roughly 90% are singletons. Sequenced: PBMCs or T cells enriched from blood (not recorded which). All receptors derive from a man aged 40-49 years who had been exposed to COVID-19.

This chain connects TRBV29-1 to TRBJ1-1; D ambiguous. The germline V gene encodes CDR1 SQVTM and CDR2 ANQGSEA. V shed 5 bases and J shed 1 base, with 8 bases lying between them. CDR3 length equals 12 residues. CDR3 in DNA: TGCAGCGTTCAGAGCGGGAACACTGAAGCTTTCTTT. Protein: CSVQSGNTEAFF.

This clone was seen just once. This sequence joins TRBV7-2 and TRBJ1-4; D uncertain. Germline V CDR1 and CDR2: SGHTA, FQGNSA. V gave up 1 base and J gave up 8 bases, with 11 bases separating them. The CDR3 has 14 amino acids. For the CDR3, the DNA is TGTGCCAGCAGCTTAGTTGGTACCGGGGAAAAACTGTTTTTT. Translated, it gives CASSLVGTGEKLFF.

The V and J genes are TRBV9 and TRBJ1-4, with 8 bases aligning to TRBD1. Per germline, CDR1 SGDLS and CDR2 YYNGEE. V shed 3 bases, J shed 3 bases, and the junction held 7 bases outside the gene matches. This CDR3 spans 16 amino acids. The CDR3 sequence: CASSASGGRANEKLFF. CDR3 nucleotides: TGTGCCAGCAGCGCCTCAGGGGGCCGCGCTAATGAAAAACTGTTTTTT.

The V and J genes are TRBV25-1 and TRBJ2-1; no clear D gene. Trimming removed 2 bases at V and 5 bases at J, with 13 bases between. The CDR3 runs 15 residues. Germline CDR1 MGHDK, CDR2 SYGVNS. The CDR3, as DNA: TGTGCCAGCAGTGAAACGACCCCAGGCGACAATGAGCAGTTCTTC. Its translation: CASSETTPGDNEQFF.

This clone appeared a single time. The CDR3, as DNA: TGTGCTAGTGGTACGGCGGGAGTTGGGCCCAACCAAGAGACCCAGTACTTC. It translates to CASGTAGVGPNQETQYF. The V call is TRBV12-5, the J call TRBJ2-5; 7 bases fit TRBD2. Germline V gene lookup returns CDR1 LGHNT and CDR2 FRNRAP. The CDR3 runs 17 residues. With 5 bases clipped from V and 0 bases from J, the junction kept 12 bases outside the gene matches.

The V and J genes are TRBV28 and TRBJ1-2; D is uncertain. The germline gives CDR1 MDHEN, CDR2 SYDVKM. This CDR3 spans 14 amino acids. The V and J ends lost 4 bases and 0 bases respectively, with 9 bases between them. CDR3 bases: TGTGCCAGCAGTTCCCTCGGGTCTAACTATGGCTACACCTTC. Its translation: CASSSLGSNYGYTF.

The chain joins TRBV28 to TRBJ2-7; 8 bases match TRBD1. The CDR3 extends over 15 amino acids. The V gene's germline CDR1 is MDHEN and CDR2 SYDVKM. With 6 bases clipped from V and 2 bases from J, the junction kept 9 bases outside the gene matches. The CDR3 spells CASRGFGTGTYEQYF. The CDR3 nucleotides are TGTGCCAGCAGGGGATTCGGGACAGGAACCTACGAGCAGTACTTC.

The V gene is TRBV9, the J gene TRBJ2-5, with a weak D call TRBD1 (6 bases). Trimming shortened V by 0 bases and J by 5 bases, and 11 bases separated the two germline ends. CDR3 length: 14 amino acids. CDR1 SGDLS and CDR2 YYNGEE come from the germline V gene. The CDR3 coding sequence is TGTGCCAGCAGCGTAGAGGGGCAGGGGGAGACCCAGTACTTC. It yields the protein CASSVEGQGETQYF.